This passage covers 28 T cell receptor beta chains from one sample sequenced in a study of blood T cell repertoires in COVID-19. Here immunoSEQ multiplex PCR was the method, and the copy in TCRdb shows in-frame clones only, minus some. Of under 200,000 clones listed, roughly 86% were seen once; the top ten hold around 6%. The sample comprised PBMCs or T cells enriched from blood (not recorded which). These receptors originate from a man aged 40-55 years with acute COVID-19.

CDR3 loop: CASGHLNTEAFF. The CDR3, as DNA: TGTGCCAGCGGACACTTGAACACTGAAGCTTTCTTT. The chain links TRBV19 to TRBJ1-1, with D possibly matching TRBD1 (5 bases). This CDR3 comprises 12 residues. The V end was cut by 9 bases, the J end by 0 bases, with 8 bases between. The germline CDR1 and CDR2 sequences are LNHDA and SQIVND (reference sequence).

In this sample, this clone turned up once. The chain combines TRBV7-2 with TRBJ2-3, with 7 bases that match TRBD2. Germline CDR1 reads SGHTA; CDR2 reads FQGNSA. The CDR3 extends over 14 amino acids. Trimming removed 4 bases from V and 0 bases from J; junction bases left unmatched: 1. CDR3 in amino acids: CASSWGGSTDTQYF. DNA of the CDR3: TGTGCCAGCAGCTGGGGGGGTAGCACAGATACGCAGTATTTT. Based on the CDR3 plus reference TRBV7-2 and TRBJ2-3, the full variable domain is GAGVSQSPSNKVTEKGKDVELRCDPISGHTALYWYRQSLGQGLEFLIYFQGNSAPDKSGLPSDRFSAERTGGSVSTLTIQRTQQEDSAVYLCASSWGGSTDTQYFGPGTRLTVL.

The chain is built from TRBV7-2 and TRBJ2-7; possibly TRBD1 for D (5 bases). With 8 bases removed from V and 1 base from J, the gap between germline ends came to 18 bases. Per the germline V gene, CDR1 is SGHTA and CDR2 is FQGNSA. This CDR3 has 15 amino acids. The CDR3 protein is CASQGASPLSYEQYF. The DNA of the CDR3 is TGTGCCAGCCAAGGGGCTTCCCCCCTGTCCTACGAGCAGTACTTC.

This chain connects TRBV7-2 to TRBJ1-1, with 8 bases lining up with TRBD1. CDR1 and CDR2 (germline): SGHTA, FQGNSA. The junction had 6 bases not matched to a gene; V was cut back by 5 bases and J by 1 base. The CDR3 has 15 residues. CDR3 sequence (DNA): TGTGCCAGCAGCATCGACAGGGGACGGAACACTGAAGCTTTCTTT. Its translation is CASSIDRGRNTEAFF.

The chain combines TRBV6-5 with TRBJ1-2, with a possible D match to TRBD1 (5 bases). Germline V lookup: CDR1 MNHEY, CDR2 SVGAGI. The CDR3 covers 15 residues. V was shortened by 6 bases and J by 3 bases, with 17 bases between the two germline ends. The CDR3 is CASRDGAIPHYGYTF. The CDR3 DNA reads TGTGCCAGCAGGGATGGGGCGATCCCCCACTATGGCTACACCTTC.

As regards this clone: The sample has other DNA sequences that encode this CDR3 too. J is TRBJ1-5 and V is TRBV27; D is possibly TRBD1 (6 bases). The CDR3 covers 13 residues. V lost 5 bases and J lost 4, with 9 bases in between. The germline gives CDR1 MNHEY, CDR2 SMNVEV (reference sequence). The CDR3 protein is CASSLRGNQPQHF. As DNA, the CDR3 is TGTGCCAGCAGTCTCAGGGGAAATCAGCCCCAGCATTTT.

The chain carries TRBV24-1 and TRBJ2-3, with 9 bases that match TRBD1. Trimming cost V 4 bases and J 2 bases; bases outside gene matches: 3. CDR1 is KGHDR, CDR2 SFDVKD, per germline. The CDR3 length is 15 residues. The CDR3 sequence: CATSEQGANTDTQYF. Here the CDR3 DNA reads TGTGCCACCAGTGAACAGGGGGCAAACACAGATACGCAGTATTTT.

The genes are TRBV7-9 and TRBJ2-1, with 7 bases fitting TRBD2. V shed 8 bases, J shed 4 bases, and the junction held 20 bases outside the gene matches. The CDR3 is 18 residues long. Germline assignment: CDR1 SEHNR and CDR2 FQNEAQ (reference sequence). The chain's CDR3 is CASLLSSASGATYNEQFF. The CDR3 DNA sequence: TGTGCCAGCCTACTGAGTTCGGCTAGCGGAGCCACTTACAATGAGCAGTTCTTC.

The sample holds one count of this clone. The chain uses TRBV9 and TRBJ1-2, with TRBD1 matching 10 bases. The CDR3 covers 15 residues. The junction had 3 bases not matched to a gene; V was cut back by 2 bases and J by 2 bases. Germline V gene sequence: CDR1 SGDLS, CDR2 YYNGEE. The CDR3 bases are TGTGCCAGCAGCGTCCCGGACAGGGGGAACTATGGCTACACCTTC. Its translation is CASSVPDRGNYGYTF.

The chain couples TRBV30 to TRBJ2-3; D remains ambiguous. This CDR3 has 12 residues. Germline V CDR1 and CDR2: GTSNPN, SVGIG (reference sequence). V was shortened by 0 bases and J by 2 bases, with 3 bases between the two germline ends. The CDR3 loop reads CAWSVLTDTQYF. CDR3 nucleotide sequence: TGTGCCTGGAGTGTACTCACAGATACGCAGTATTTT. The whole variable domain, filled in from reference TRBV30 and TRBJ2-3, reads SQTIHQWPATLVQPVGSPLSLECTVEGTSNPNLYWYRQAAGRGLQLLFYSVGIGQISSEVPQNLSASRPQDRQFILSSKKLLLSDSGFYLCAWSVLTDTQYFGPGTRLTVL.

This rearrangement joins TRBV5-1 to TRBJ1-1; 8 nucleotides line up with TRBD1. This CDR3 is built from 15 residues. J gave up 0 bases and V 5 bases, and 6 bases lay outside the gene matches. CDR1 is SGHRS, CDR2 YFSETQ, per germline. CDR3 amino acids: CASRKQGGLNTEAFF. Here the CDR3 DNA reads TGCGCCAGCAGAAAACAGGGGGGTTTGAACACTGAAGCTTTCTTT.

The chain recombines TRBV30 with TRBJ1-1; D perhaps matches TRBD1 (5 bases). The CDR3 sequence is 12 residues long. The germline gives CDR1 GTSNPN, CDR2 SVGIG (reference sequence). The germline V and J ends were trimmed by 4 bases and 7 bases, with 13 bases remaining between them. CDR3 sequence (DNA): TGTGCCTGGACCCGCGGGACGGGTGAAGCTTTCTTT. It codes for CAWTRGTGEAFF.

The rearrangement uses TRBV7-9 and TRBJ1-1, with unresolved D. The germline gives CDR1 SEHNR, CDR2 FQNEAQ (reference sequence). With 5 bases removed from V and 0 bases from J, the gap between germline ends came to 25 bases. The CDR3 covers 19 residues. CDR3 residues: CASSPPLPSRRKMNTEAFF. The CDR3 nucleotides are TGTGCCAGCAGCCCCCCCTTGCCTTCTCGGAGGAAAATGAACACTGAAGCTTTCTTT.

The gene calls are TRBV2 and TRBJ2-3; D is possibly TRBD2 (6 bases). CDR1 is SNHLY and CDR2 is FYNNEI in the germline V gene. CDR3 length equals 13 residues. V lost 6 bases and J lost 2, with 9 bases in between. The CDR3: CASRGLLTDTQYF. The CDR3, as DNA: TGTGCCAGCAGGGGACTTCTCACAGATACGCAGTATTTT.

The chain couples TRBV19 to TRBJ2-1; 8 bases agree with TRBD2. The CDR3 is 14 amino acids. After removal of 6 bases from V and 4 bases from J, the junction contained 5 bases not matched to a gene. Per the germline V gene, CDR1 is LNHDA and CDR2 is SQIVND (reference sequence). CDR3 protein: CASRRLAGYNEQFF. CDR3 sequence (DNA): TGTGCCAGTAGACGGTTAGCGGGGTACAATGAGCAGTTCTTC.

The V and J genes are TRBV7-9 and TRBJ1-2, with 7 bases that match TRBD1. V lost 5 bases, J lost 8 bases, and 20 bases stayed unmatched. CDR1 SEHNR and CDR2 FQNEAQ come from the germline V gene (reference sequence). This CDR3 contains 17 residues. The CDR3 here is CASSPLGGGGYSWGYTF. In DNA form, the CDR3 reads TGTGCCAGCAGCCCACTTGGAGGAGGGGGCTACTCGTGGGGCTACACCTTC.

CDR3 sequence (DNA): TGTGCCAGCAGTGAATTTGGGGGCGGGTACGAGCAGTACTTC. Amino acids: CASSEFGGGYEQYF. The chain couples TRBV2 to TRBJ2-7; tentatively, D is TRBD1 (6 bases). This CDR3 is built from 14 residues. V was pared by 2 bases and J by 4 bases, with 12 bases between. Germline V lookup: CDR1 SNHLY, CDR2 FYNNEI.

The rearrangement links TRBV6-5 to TRBJ2-2; a possible D gene is TRBD1 (6 bases). The CDR3 is 13 residues long. The germline V and J ends were trimmed by 6 bases and 5 bases, with 10 bases remaining between them. Per the germline V gene, CDR1 is MNHEY and CDR2 is SVGAGI. In DNA, the CDR3 is TGTGCCAGCAGCAACAGGGTTACCGGGGAGCTGTTTTTT. This codes for CASSNRVTGELFF.

This clone was seen just once. The V call is TRBV28, the J call TRBJ1-2, with D perhaps TRBD1 (6 bases). The V end lost 7 bases, the J end lost 7 bases, and 22 bases lay between the germline ends. The CDR3 contains 15 residues. The V gene's germline CDR1 is MDHEN and CDR2 SYDVKM. CDR3 in amino acids: CASNDKGAGEIGYTF. CDR3 nucleotides: TGTGCCAGCAACGATAAAGGGGCAGGGGAGATTGGCTACACCTTC.

This sequence joins TRBV7-3 and TRBJ2-3; possibly TRBD2 for D (6 bases). Trimming took 5 bases from V and 0 from J, leaving 24 bases between them. The CDR3 covers 19 residues. Germline V gene data show CDR1 as SGHTA and CDR2 as FQGTGA. CDR3 loop: CASSPRLAEGRTSTDTQYF. CDR3 DNA sequence: TGTGCCAGCAGCCCCCGGCTGGCGGAGGGGCGGACTAGCACAGATACGCAGTATTTT.

A single count supports this clone. The V and J genes are TRBV4-3 and TRBJ2-1, with 14 bases identical to TRBD2. With 1 base clipped from V and 9 bases from J, the junction kept 5 bases outside the gene matches. Germline V gives CDR1 LGHNA, CDR2 YSLEER. The CDR3 is made up of 16 amino acids. The CDR3: CASSQGPGTSGSEQFF. In DNA form, the CDR3 reads TGCGCCAGCAGCCAAGGGCCCGGGACTAGCGGGAGTGAGCAGTTCTTC.

V is TRBV11-2 and J is TRBJ2-5; TRBD2 aligns across 9 bases. The CDR3 is made up of 15 amino acids. J gave up 3 bases and V 3 bases, and 5 bases lay outside the gene matches. The germline CDR1 and CDR2 sequences are SGHAT and FQNNGV. CDR3 protein: CASSFGGGVEETQYF. CDR3 DNA sequence: TGTGCCAGCAGCTTTGGCGGGGGGGTCGAAGAGACCCAGTACTTC.

This sequence joins TRBV27 and TRBJ2-7; D possibly corresponds to TRBD2 (5 bases). Per germline, CDR1 MNHEY and CDR2 SMNVEV (reference sequence). Trimming stripped 6 bases from V and 2 bases from J, with 11 bases between. The CDR3 sequence is 13 residues long. The DNA of the CDR3 is TGTGCCAGCAGGCGAGCGGCTACCTACGAGCAGTACTTC. It specifies CASRRAATYEQYF.

This chain links TRBV11-2 with TRBJ2-1; 12 nucleotides agree with TRBD2. Germline V lookup: CDR1 SGHAT, CDR2 FQNNGV. Trimming cost V 7 bases and J 7 bases; bases outside gene matches: 8. The CDR3 is 15 amino acids. This CDR3 is CASTLTSGSFNEQFF. The CDR3 DNA reads TGTGCCAGCACCCTGACTAGCGGGAGCTTTAATGAGCAGTTCTTC.

V and J are TRBV10-3 and TRBJ2-7; possibly TRBD2 for D (6 bases). The length of the CDR3 is 15 residues. V lost 9 bases to trimming and J lost 5 bases, with 23 bases between them. CDR1 and CDR2 from the germline V gene are ENHRY and SYGVKD. The CDR3 region has the DNA TGTGCCATGGGACCTAATAGCGGCGGTGCGAACGAGCAGTACTTC. It specifies CAMGPNSGGANEQYF.

The rearrangement uses TRBV10-3 and TRBJ2-3; no clear D. Trimming stripped 3 bases from V and 10 bases from J, with 14 bases between. Per the germline V gene, CDR1 is ENHRY and CDR2 is SYGVKD. This CDR3 has 13 residues. The CDR3 loop is CAISDNWANPQYF. The CDR3 DNA reads TGTGCCATCAGTGATAATTGGGCTAACCCGCAGTATTTT.

The genes are TRBV18 and TRBJ2-7; D might be TRBD1 (5 bases). Trimming shortened V by 3 bases and J by 1 base, and 10 bases separated the two germline ends. Per germline, CDR1 KGHSH and CDR2 LQKENI. This CDR3 contains 14 residues. The CDR3 is CASSPTARSYEQYF. CDR3 DNA sequence: TGTGCCAGCTCACCGACAGCTAGGTCCTACGAGCAGTACTTC.

This clone appeared once. This rearrangement joins TRBV5-1 to TRBJ1-1, with 8 positions matching TRBD1. The V gene end was trimmed by 4 bases and the J gene end by 0 bases; junction bases not matched to a gene: 8. The CDR3 spans 16 residues. Germline V gene data show CDR1 as SGHRS and CDR2 as YFSETQ. The CDR3 DNA reads as TGCGCCAGCAGCCGAGCAGGGGGCCTGATGAACACTGAAGCTTTCTTT. This gives the protein CASSRAGGLMNTEAFF.